The rows below give T cell receptor beta chains drawn from one sample of a study of T cell responses to AZD1222 COVID-19 vaccine. Clones were sequenced by immunoSEQ multiplex PCR, and TCRdb holds only the in-frame ones, with some missing. The sample contains 85,000 or so clones, 70% to 90% of which appear only once. The sequenced sample was peripheral blood, obtained 28 days after the second AZD1222 dose. The source is an adult who received the AZD1222 COVID-19 vaccine. CDR3s include the opening cysteine and the closing phenylalanine or tryptophan. Fields, in order: clone size, V gene, D gene, J gene, CDR3 DNA, CDR3 protein. A D gene is named only where the DNA matches it firmly. Only part of the rows carry a size: once, few, many, or a class if the clone is expanded.

abundance: -; v_gene: TRBV18; d_gene: -; j_gene: TRBJ1-1; CDR3nt: TGTGCCAGCTCACCACGGGGGCTTGAAGCTTTCTTT; CDR3aa: CASSPRGLEAFF
abundance: once; v_gene: TRBV9; d_gene: -; j_gene: TRBJ2-1; CDR3nt: TGTGCCAGCAGCGTAGTGTCAGGCCCCTACAATGAGCAGTTCTTC; CDR3aa: CASSVVSGPYNEQFF
abundance: few; v_gene: TRBV5-6; d_gene: TRBD2; j_gene: TRBJ2-7; CDR3nt: TGTGCCAGCAGGGGGGCGAGCGGACTAGCGGGGGCGCGGTACGAGCAGTACTTC; CDR3aa: CASRGASGLAGARYEQYF
abundance: -; v_gene: TRBV27; d_gene: -; j_gene: TRBJ2-1; CDR3nt: TGTGCCAGCAGTTATCAAGACCGGGCCCACAATGAGCAGTTCTTC; CDR3aa: CASSYQDRAHNEQFF
abundance: -; v_gene: TRBV9; d_gene: -; j_gene: TRBJ2-7; CDR3nt: TGTGCCAGCAGCGTAGGCCCCGGCTACGAGCAGTACTTC; CDR3aa: CASSVGPGYEQYF
abundance: -; v_gene: TRBV28; d_gene: -; j_gene: TRBJ1-4; CDR3nt: TGTGCCACCACGCGGGGGGGTGAAAAACTGTTTTTT; CDR3aa: CATTRGGEKLFF
abundance: -; v_gene: TRBV10-3; d_gene: -; j_gene: TRBJ2-5; CDR3nt: TGTGCCGCGTCGGGGGGCCGTGGGGAGACCCAGTACTTC; CDR3aa: CAASGGRGETQYF
abundance: -; v_gene: TRBV7-2; d_gene: -; j_gene: TRBJ2-7; CDR3nt: TGTGCCAGCAGCTTGGACCGGGTTTTGCAGTACTTC; CDR3aa: CASSLDRVLQYF
abundance: -; v_gene: TRBV28; d_gene: -; j_gene: TRBJ1-2; CDR3nt: TGTGCCAGCAGCTTCCAGGGTGGGCGCGGCTACACCTTC; CDR3aa: CASSFQGGRGYTF
abundance: -; v_gene: TRBV3-1/TRBV3-2; d_gene: TRBD2; j_gene: TRBJ2-3; CDR3nt: TGTGCCAGCAGCCAAGCGGGGGGGGTTCCGGATACGCAGTATTTT; CDR3aa: CASSQAGGVPDTQYF
abundance: -; v_gene: TRBV19; d_gene: -; j_gene: TRBJ1-3; CDR3nt: TGTGCCAGCTCGGACGGTTTCGGAAACACCATATATTTT; CDR3aa: CASSDGFGNTIYF
abundance: -; v_gene: TRBV6-5; d_gene: TRBD1; j_gene: TRBJ1-5; CDR3nt: TGTGCCACCAGTCCAGGACAGGGAGTTCAGCCCCAGCATTTT; CDR3aa: CATSPGQGVQPQHF
abundance: -; v_gene: TRBV9; d_gene: TRBD1; j_gene: TRBJ1-1; CDR3nt: TGTGCCAGCAACCGGGACAGCTGGACTGAAGCTTTCTTT; CDR3aa: CASNRDSWTEAFF